This T cell receptor (beta chain) was documented in a study of circulating tumor DNA in untreated peripheral T-cell lymphoma. Study observations and caveats: Tumor-specific clonotypes were found in more than 65% of patients.

Before treatment, baseline tumor tissue was collected for sequencing. Method: immunoSEQ multiplex PCR; TCRdb's copy keeps in-frame clones and lacks some. The sample carries 9,500 to 13,000 clones, about three quarters recorded once. After removal of 5 bases from V and 10 bases from J, the junction contained 14 bases not matched to a gene. Germline-derived CDR1 and CDR2 are SGHRS and YFSETQ. CDR3 length: 15 residues. With regard to this clone: The antigen is undetermined.

The V and J genes are TRBV5-1 and TRBJ1-2; 10 nucleotides agree with TRBD1. The sample consisted of tumor tissue. This clonotype was sampled from a human donor with peripheral T-cell lymphoma. CDR3 DNA: TGCGCCAGCAGGCCCGGGACAGGGGATTTGGGGGACTACACCTTC. Translation: CASRPGTGDLGDYTF.